This is a list of T cell receptor beta chains from one sample in a study of blood T cell repertoires in COVID-19. Only in-frame clones appear in the TCRdb table, and some are missing; sequencing was by immunoSEQ multiplex PCR. The sample records roughly 250,000 clones, about 80% being singletons. The sequenced sample was peripheral blood. These receptors all stem from a woman of 80 years or more with acute or convalescent COVID-19. The CDR3 runs from the conserved cysteine through the conserved F or W. A row's size may be missing; if present it is once, few, many or a size class.

TRBV2	TRBJ2-5	.	CASSRGRLETQYF
TRBV13	TRBJ2-3	once	CASSSRHGGTDTQYF
TRBV29-1	TRBJ2-3	.	CSTWTSGADTQYF
TRBV5-1	TRBJ2-5	.	CASSKGDLETQYF
TRBV12-3/TRBV12-4	TRBJ1-2	.	CASSPDGNYGYTF
TRBV5-8	TRBJ2-3	.	CASSLLGAATDTQYF
TRBV6-4	TRBJ1-1	once	CASSATGGNTEAFF
TRBV15	TRBJ2-1	.	CATSRDGQAGDEQFF
TRBV6-1	TRBJ2-7	.	CASSAAGGHEQYF
TRBV5-5	TRBJ1-3	.	CASSSLPGLISGNTIYF
TRBV9	TRBJ1-1	.	CASSPWGQENTEAFF
TRBV5-4	TRBJ1-1	.	CASSSYRGLAFF
TRBV4-1	TRBJ1-1	.	CASSQADRNTEAFF
TRBV24-1	TRBJ1-1	.	CATSDHRQVLGTFF
TRBV6-5	TRBJ2-7	.	CASSPPGQPPYEQYF
TRBV11-2	TRBJ2-7	few	CASRSSGGASYEQYF
TRBV27	TRBJ2-5	.	CASKLSQGTQETQYF
TRBV27	TRBJ2-1	.	CASSSRQAIVPFSYNEQFF
TRBV5-4	TRBJ2-3	.	CASSLASRLTDTQYF
TRBV19	TRBJ1-1	.	CASRSDTKVNTEAFF
TRBV5-1	TRBJ1-1	.	CASSLGTGSTEAFF
TRBV5-6	TRBJ1-2	.	CASSPGVGRRGNYGYTF
TRBV27	TRBJ2-7	few	CASSPPGGEQYF
TRBV6-1	TRBJ1-5	.	CASSERDNNQPQHF
TRBV5-1	TRBJ1-1	.	CASSLVTGTEAFF
TRBV27	TRBJ1-2	.	CASRWGDYGYTF
TRBV25-1	TRBJ2-4	.	CASRGLGYIQYF
TRBV12-5	TRBJ1-5	.	CASGLVWTDSTHSNQPQHF
TRBV5-4	TRBJ2-2	.	CASQRQGTGELFF
TRBV20-1	TRBJ1-5	.	CSGGGNQPQHF
TRBV27	TRBJ2-7	.	CASSLGAGWSEQYF
TRBV16	TRBJ1-5	.	CASSQSRTPNQPQHF
TRBV6-5	TRBJ1-2	few	CASRPNRVAYGYTF
TRBV5-1	TRBJ2-7	few	CASAPPSSYEQYF
TRBV28	TRBJ1-3	.	CASSLGPSSGNTIYF
TRBV4-1	TRBJ2-5	.	CASSQESSRETQYF
TRBV19	TRBJ1-1	.	CASSLTENTEAFF
TRBV7-2	TRBJ1-5	.	CASNTGGNQPQHF
TRBV5-6	TRBJ2-7	.	CASSLKLAGGPTYEQYF
TRBV7-9	TRBJ2-1	.	CASSLRGGAYNEQFF
TRBV19	TRBJ2-1	.	CASSLSGVDEQFF
TRBV2	TRBJ2-7	.	CASSAGSEQYF
TRBV6-6	TRBJ2-1	.	CASSYGLAGYNEQFF
TRBV19	TRBJ1-5	.	CASSTTGEPNQPQHF
TRBV5-1	TRBJ2-7	.	CASSFGLAGARGSEQYF
TRBV10-3	TRBJ2-7	once	CAISVGTGRDYEQYF
TRBV7-8	TRBJ1-1	.	CASSLGQGDAEAFF
TRBV3-1/TRBV3-2	TRBJ1-1	.	CASRRGGWNTEAFF
TRBV5-1	TRBJ2-1	.	CASSPGQLVNEQFF
TRBV5-1	TRBJ2-1	.	CASSRGGEQFF